The 30 T cell receptor beta chains listed next were all sequenced from one sample in a study of CD8 T cells in ankylosing spondylitis. For these TCRs, the target antigens are not known. Via MiXCR, TCRdb re-called the 5' RACE reads, giving one row per CDR3 protein. The table has approximately 540,000 distinct CDR3 sequences, approximately 12% seen once. Broader study findings: Ankylosing spondylitis blood seemed to carry a telltale TCR beta motif made of eight or nine highly homologous variants.

The sample was blood, either unsorted or a sorted T cell fraction (not recorded which). The receptors come from a male donor with ankylosing spondylitis.

The chain recombines TRBV29-1 with TRBJ1-2, with unresolved D. CDR3 length: 12 amino acids. Germline V gene lookup returns CDR1 SQVTM and CDR2 ANQGSEA. Trimming took off 2 bases at V and 8 bases at J, with 12 bases between the two ends. The CDR3 DNA reads as TGCAGCGTTGAAAAGGCAACGATGGGCTACACCTTC. As protein: CSVEKATMGYTF.

The rearrangement uses TRBV29-1 and TRBJ2-3; 9 bases line up with TRBD2. Unmatched junction bases numbered 4, after V lost 1 base and J lost 2 bases. Germline lookup yields CDR1 SQVTM and CDR2 ANQGSEA. The CDR3 runs to 15 residues. The CDR3 nucleotides read TGCAGCGTTGAAGGGCTAGCGGGAACCACAGATACGCAGTATTTT. It specifies CSVEGLAGTTDTQYF.

The chain couples TRBV29-1 to TRBJ2-5, with a tentative D call TRBD1 (6 bases). Germline CDR1 and CDR2: SQVTM and ANQGSEA. The CDR3 consists of 13 residues. The ends were cut back, 4 bases at V and 3 bases at J, with 12 bases in the middle. The CDR3 region is CSVGSGAEETQYF. In DNA form, the CDR3 reads TGCAGCGTTGGGTCAGGGGCGGAAGAGACCCAGTACTTC. Looking up the rest from reference TRBV29-1 and TRBJ2-5 gives the full variable domain: SAVISQKPSRDICQRGTSLTIQCQVDSQVTMMFWYRQQPGQSLTLIATANQGSEATYESGFVIDKFPISRPNLTFSTLTVSNMSPEDSSIYLCSVGSGAEETQYFGPGTRLLVL.

This clonotype was counted at least ten times. The rearrangement links TRBV3-1 to TRBJ1-2, with 7 bases that match TRBD1. Trimming cost V 0 bases and J 3 bases; bases outside gene matches: 4. The CDR3 sequence is 15 residues long. Per germline, CDR1 LGHDT and CDR2 YNNKEL (reference sequence). CDR3: CASSQEVQGDYGYTF. The CDR3 region has the DNA TGTGCCAGCAGCCAAGAAGTTCAGGGGGACTATGGCTACACCTTC.

The table lists this clonotype with a few counts. The gene calls are TRBV12-3 or TRBV12-4 and TRBJ1-3, with D uncertain. The CDR3 has 15 amino acids. The V end lost 6 bases, the J end lost 0 bases, and 12 bases lay between the germline ends. The CDR3 bases are TGTGCCAGCAGGTCCATGAGTTACTCTGGAAACACCATATATTTT. It specifies CASRSMSYSGNTIYF.

V usage is TRBV5-1 and J usage is TRBJ2-3, with 7 bases that match TRBD2. This CDR3 contains 12 residues. Looked up from germline, CDR1 is SGHRS and CDR2 is YFSETQ. Trimming removed 3 bases from V and 14 bases from J; junction bases left unmatched: 9. The CDR3 loop is CASSYPSGYMYF. In nucleotides, the CDR3 is TGCGCCAGCAGCTACCCTAGCGGCTACATGTATTTT.

The rearrangement links TRBV5-1 to TRBJ2-5; 10 nucleotides line up with TRBD1. CDR3 length: 15 residues. Germline assignment: CDR1 SGHRS and CDR2 YFSETQ. J gave up 5 bases and V 4 bases, and 8 bases lay outside the gene matches. CDR3 sequence reads: CASSPTGTGEETQYF. CDR3 nucleotide sequence: TGCGCCAGCAGCCCGACCGGGACAGGGGAGGAGACCCAGTACTTC.

In this sample, this clonotype turned up a few times. This chain joins TRBV10-2 and TRBJ2-7; TRBD1 is a possible D gene (5 bases). V dropped 2 bases and J dropped 2 bases, with 7 bases sitting between them. Germline-derived CDR1 and CDR2 are WSHSY and SAAADI. CDR3 length: 13 residues. This CDR3 is CASSEGHPYEQYV. In DNA form, the CDR3 reads TGCGCCAGCAGTGAGGGACACCCCTACGAGCAGTACGTC.

The rearrangement links TRBV24-1 to TRBJ2-1, with TRBD2 identical over 11 bases. V dropped 2 bases and J dropped 7; count of bases not matched to a gene: 9. This CDR3 is built from 17 residues. Germline loops: CDR1 KGHDR, CDR2 SFDVKD. This CDR3 is CATSDSSVASGRNEQFF. For the CDR3, the DNA is TGTGCCACCAGTGATTCGTCCGTGGCTAGCGGGAGGAATGAGCAGTTCTTC.

In its sample, this clonotype was seen a few times. The chain couples TRBV15 to TRBJ2-1, with a weak D call TRBD2 (7 bases). Trimming took off 4 bases at V and 4 bases at J, with 14 bases between the two ends. CDR3 size: 15 residues. Germline CDR1 LNHNV, CDR2 YYDKDF (reference sequence). The CDR3 region is CATSKRDTKYNEQFF. DNA for the CDR3: TGTGCCACCAGCAAGCGGGACACGAAATACAATGAGCAGTTCTTC.

The genes are TRBV5-1 and TRBJ2-5; possible D gene TRBD1, 6 bases. This CDR3 contains 15 residues. CDR1 and CDR2 from the germline V gene are SGHRS and YFSETQ. Trimming removed 4 bases at V and 2 bases at J, with 15 bases between. For the CDR3, the DNA is TGCGCCAGCAGCCCGAGCCTGGGACAACAAGAGACCCAGTACTTC. This encodes CASSPSLGQQETQYF.

The chain employs TRBV24-1 and TRBJ2-5; 8 bases agree with TRBD2. V was clipped by 2 bases and J by 5 bases; unmatched bases: 3. Germline CDR1 reads KGHDR; CDR2 reads SFDVKD. The CDR3 runs to 14 residues. CDR3 DNA sequence: TGTGCCACCAGTGATTGGGGGACTAGGGAGACCCAGTACTTC. Amino acids: CATSDWGTRETQYF.

The chain recombines TRBV5-1 with TRBJ1-3; D might be TRBD1 (5 bases). Germline V gene lookup returns CDR1 SGHRS and CDR2 YFSETQ. V lost 4 bases, J lost 8 bases, and 13 bases lay in between. This CDR3 comprises 13 residues. CDR3 sequence: CASSPAGGDTIYF. The CDR3 DNA sequence: TGCGCCAGCAGCCCCGCTGGAGGGGACACCATATATTTT.

The chain recombines TRBV27 with TRBJ2-1, with TRBD2 matching 9 bases. CDR1 MNHEY and CDR2 SMNVEV come from the germline V gene (reference sequence). The ends lost 3 bases at V and 6 bases at J; junction bases unmatched: 9. This CDR3 is 16 amino acids long. CDR3 in DNA: TGTGCCAGCAGTTTTACTCGTGGACTAGCGCTCAATGAGCAGTTCTTC. Protein product: CASSFTRGLALNEQFF.

The chain combines TRBV12-2 with TRBJ1-5; TRBD1, as called in the table, went unchecked against the DNA. TRBV12-2 is a recognized pseudogene. The CDR3 runs to 17 residues. For the CDR3, the DNA is TGTGCAAGTCGCCCCGGACAGGGGGCGATGAGCAATCAGCCCCAGCATTTT. It codes for CASRPGQGAMSNQPQHF.

This clonotype was observed many times. The chain is built from TRBV29-1 and TRBJ2-5; D gene uncertain. This CDR3 has 12 amino acids. Looked up from germline, CDR1 is SQVTM and CDR2 is ANQGSEA. V was pared by 6 bases and J by 4 bases, with 12 bases between. The CDR3 reads CSVLRVTETQYF. CDR3 in DNA: TGCAGCGTACTTAGAGTTACAGAGACCCAGTACTTC.

Only a few counts were recorded for this clonotype. The chain is built from TRBV15 and TRBJ1-1; D is ambiguous. The CDR3 spans 14 residues. Trimming took off 0 bases at V and 4 bases at J, with 9 bases between the two ends. Germline loops: CDR1 LNHNV, CDR2 YYDKDF (reference sequence). This chain's CDR3 is CATSRDPRGTEAFF. The CDR3 region has the DNA TGTGCCACCAGCAGAGACCCCCGGGGCACTGAAGCTTTCTTT.

This clonotype occurred many times. This rearrangement joins TRBV18 to TRBJ2-5; no reliable D call. Germline CDR1 reads KGHSH; CDR2 reads LQKENI. V lost 4 bases and J lost 4, with 10 bases in between. The CDR3 has 13 residues. CDR3 sequence (DNA): TGTGCCAGCTCACTAACCGGCTTAGAGACCCAGTACTTC. Protein product: CASSLTGLETQYF.

This clonotype appeared a few times. This rearrangement joins TRBV7-2 to TRBJ2-5; 9 bases match TRBD2. Trimming took 5 bases from V and 6 from J; bases not matched to a gene: 13. The length of the CDR3 is 16 residues. Germline V lookup: CDR1 SGHTA, CDR2 FQGNSA. CDR3 loop: CASSRRLAGARQTQYF. CDR3 bases: TGTGCCAGCAGCCGACGTTTAGCGGGAGCGCGGCAGACCCAGTACTTC.

This clonotype was recorded many times. DNA for the CDR3: TGTGCCAGCAGTTACTTCCGGGACAGGGGCACAGATACGCAGTATTTT. Its protein product is CASSYFRDRGTDTQYF. This chain uses TRBV6-2 or TRBV6-3 with TRBJ2-3, with 9 bases fitting TRBD1. Germline CDR1 and CDR2: MNHEY and SVGEGT. This CDR3 has 16 amino acids. V trimming: 1 base; J trimming: 1 base; junction bases outside the gene matches: 3.

The chain has TRBV29-1 and TRBJ1-2, with 7 bases identical to TRBD1. V lost 0 bases and J lost 4; bases outside the gene matches: 14. This CDR3 comprises 17 residues. Germline-derived CDR1 and CDR2 are SQVTM and ANQGSEA. CDR3 amino acids: CSVEELQRGGGGYGYTF. In nucleotides, the CDR3 is TGCAGCGTTGAAGAGCTCCAGCGCGGAGGGGGCGGCTATGGCTACACCTTC. The variable domain in full, with the rest retrieved from reference TRBV29-1 and TRBJ1-2, is SAVISQKPSRDICQRGTSLTIQCQVDSQVTMMFWYRQQPGQSLTLIATANQGSEATYESGFVIDKFPISRPNLTFSTLTVSNMSPEDSSIYLCSVEELQRGGGGYGYTFGSGTRLTVV.

V usage is TRBV5-5 and J usage is TRBJ2-5; D unresolved. CDR3 length: 14 amino acids. The V end lost 1 base, the J end lost 3 bases, and 10 bases lay between the germline ends. Per germline, CDR1 SGHKS and CDR2 YYEKEE (reference sequence). CDR3 residues: CASSLMASEETQYF. The CDR3 coding sequence is TGTGCCAGCAGCTTGATGGCCTCCGAAGAGACCCAGTACTTC.

This clonotype was counted between two and nine times. The V gene is TRBV25-1, the J gene TRBJ1-1; TRBD1 agrees at 8 bases. V lost 3 bases, J lost 11 bases, and 14 bases stayed unmatched. Germline V gene sequence: CDR1 MGHDK, CDR2 SYGVNS. The CDR3 totals 15 residues. CDR3: CASSDAGGGKTMAFF. The CDR3 DNA reads TGTGCCAGCAGTGACGCAGGGGGCGGAAAAACTATGGCTTTCTTT.

The sample holds many counts of this clonotype. This chain links TRBV7-9 with TRBJ2-7, with D unresolved. V gave up 1 base and J gave up 4 bases, with 11 bases separating them. The V gene's germline CDR1 is SEHNR and CDR2 FQNEAQ (reference sequence). The CDR3 has 14 amino acids. The CDR3: CASSLVPRRYEQYF. CDR3 in DNA: TGTGCCAGCAGCTTAGTACCCCGCAGGTACGAGCAGTACTTC.

The genes are TRBV5-5 and TRBJ1-4, with 7 bases that match TRBD1. CDR3 length: 15 residues. V dropped 2 bases and J dropped 5; count of bases not matched to a gene: 6. CDR1 and CDR2 (germline): SGHKS, YYEKEE (reference sequence). CDR3 residues: CASSFGQGENEKLFF. CDR3 nucleotides: TGTGCCAGCAGCTTTGGGCAGGGGGAGAATGAAAAACTGTTTTTT.

Only a few counts were recorded for this clonotype. The J gene is TRBJ2-1, the V gene TRBV7-9; TRBD2 aligns across 9 bases. Trimming cost V 7 bases and J 0 bases; bases outside gene matches: 10. Germline V gene data show CDR1 as SEHNR and CDR2 as FQNEAQ (reference sequence). This CDR3 is 17 amino acids long. CDR3 residues: CASNGGPSGISYNEQFF. The CDR3 nucleotides read TGTGCCAGCAACGGAGGGCCTAGCGGGATCTCCTACAATGAGCAGTTCTTC.

Many counts were recorded for this clonotype. This chain uses TRBV27 with TRBJ2-5; either TRBD1 or TRBD2 may fit D (5 bases each). Germline CDR1 is MNHEY and CDR2 is SMNVEV (reference sequence). The CDR3 extends over 15 amino acids. Trimming cost V 6 bases and J 4 bases, with 18 bases left between them. CDR3 in amino acids: CASSPKGTGLETQYF. The CDR3 DNA reads TGTGCCAGCAGCCCAAAGGGGACGGGTTTAGAGACCCAGTACTTC.

This chain links TRBV3-1 with TRBJ2-1; D is possibly TRBD2 (5 bases). V was clipped by 0 bases and J by 7 bases, with 16 bases between them. Germline lookup yields CDR1 LGHDT and CDR2 YNNKEL (reference sequence). The CDR3 is 16 amino acids. CDR3 DNA sequence: TGTGCCAGCAGCCAAGAGGTGGGAGCAGTCAGGAATGAGCAGTTCTTC. Amino acid sequence: CASSQEVGAVRNEQFF.

The chain has TRBV25-1 and TRBJ2-4; no clear D. This CDR3 contains 11 residues. Trimming removed 2 bases from V and 9 bases from J, with 5 bases in between. Germline values: CDR1 MGHDK, CDR2 SYGVNS. CDR3 nucleotide sequence: TGTGCCAGCAGTGAACATTCCATTCAGTACTTC. Translation: CASSEHSIQYF.

The genes are TRBV2 and TRBJ2-3; TRBD2 matches 9 bases. The V and J ends lost 5 bases and 0 bases, in that order; junction bases with no gene match: 9. The V gene's germline CDR1 is SNHLY and CDR2 FYNNEI. The CDR3 runs 17 residues. As DNA, the CDR3 is TGTGCCAGCAGTTGGCCTAGCGGGAAGGGGAGCACAGATACGCAGTATTTT. Translation gives CASSWPSGKGSTDTQYF.